One sample yielded the 7 T cell receptor beta chains listed below, sequenced in a study of T cell changes during pregnancy in multiple sclerosis. Sequencing was performed with immunoSEQ multiplex PCR; in TCRdb, only in-frame clones are kept and a portion is missing. This sample carries tens of thousands of clones, about nine tenths of them seen once, and the ten largest clones take under 0.75%. Sequences were derived from CD4+ T cells from peripheral blood mononuclear cells, sampled after pregnancy. These TCRs come from a female donor in good health, enrolled as a control in a pregnancy study.

The genes are TRBV19 and TRBJ2-6, with a tentative D call TRBD1 (6 bases). The CDR3 runs 16 residues. The V gene's germline CDR1 is LNHDA and CDR2 SQIVND (reference sequence). Trimming shortened V by 9 bases and J by 2 bases, and 17 bases separated the two germline ends. In nucleotides, the CDR3 is TGTGCCAGCAAACCTGGGAGACAGGCTGGGGCCAACGTCCTGACTTTC. Protein sequence: CASKPGRQAGANVLTF.

Only a few counts were recorded for this clone. This chain links TRBV30 with TRBJ1-6, with no clear D. The CDR3 runs 15 residues. V dropped 2 bases and J dropped 7 bases, with 15 bases sitting between them. The V gene's germline CDR1 is GTSNPN and CDR2 SVGIG (reference sequence). The CDR3 sequence is CAWSSRGPGNSPLHF. Written as DNA, the CDR3 is TGTGCCTGGAGTTCCCGGGGTCCGGGAAATTCACCCCTCCACTTT.

The V gene is TRBV28, the J gene TRBJ2-7; D is perhaps TRBD1 (5 bases). V was cut by 6 bases and J by 3 bases, with 15 bases left in between. The CDR3 consists of 14 residues. Germline CDR1 is MDHEN and CDR2 is SYDVKM. CDR3 region: CASRTPGFGYEQYF. DNA of the CDR3: TGTGCCAGCAGAACCCCAGGGTTCGGCTACGAGCAGTACTTC. The whole variable domain, filled in from reference TRBV28 and TRBJ2-7, reads DVKVTQSSRYLVKRTGEKVFLECVQDMDHENMFWYRQDPGLGLRLIYFSYDVKMKEKGDIPEGYSVSREKKERFSLILESASTNQTSMYLCASRTPGFGYEQYFGPGTRLTVT.

The rearrangement links TRBV29-1 to TRBJ2-5; TRBD1 agrees at 9 bases. Germline CDR1 is SQVTM and CDR2 is ANQGSEA. V gave up 7 bases and J gave up 5 bases; unmatched junction bases: 14. This CDR3 spans 15 amino acids. The chain's CDR3 is CSGNRGQSSPETQYF. The DNA of the CDR3 is TGCAGCGGGAACAGGGGGCAAAGTTCCCCGGAGACCCAGTACTTC.

The chain uses TRBV28 and TRBJ2-1, with 8 bases lining up with TRBD2. With V trimmed by 7 bases and J by 7 bases, 15 bases remained unmatched. The CDR3 is 16 residues long. Germline CDR1 reads MDHEN; CDR2 reads SYDVKM. The CDR3 DNA reads as TGTGCCAGCATCATTGGGGGAGCGGGAGTTGGAAATGAGCAGTTCTTC. Its translation is CASIIGGAGVGNEQFF.

This clone was observed once. The rearrangement joins TRBV4-1 to TRBJ2-3; TRBD2 agrees at 7 bases. Trimming removed 0 bases from V and 2 bases from J; junction bases left unmatched: 5. Germline CDR1 is MGHRA and CDR2 is YSYEKL. The CDR3 extends over 16 amino acids. CDR3 residues: CASSQDRGEVTDTQYF. The CDR3 coding sequence is TGCGCCAGCAGCCAAGATCGGGGGGAGGTCACAGATACGCAGTATTTT.

The rearrangement uses TRBV10-3 and TRBJ2-5, with a possible D match to TRBD2 (7 bases). CDR1 and CDR2 from the germline V gene are ENHRY and SYGVKD. The CDR3 spans 14 residues. V was clipped by 7 bases and J by 5 bases, with 17 bases between them. The CDR3 reads CAIKAGALGETQYF. In DNA form, the CDR3 reads TGTGCCATCAAGGCGGGGGCCCTGGGGGAGACCCAGTACTTC.